A selection of T cell receptor beta chains follows, all from one sample in a study of T cell repertoires in cytomegalovirus infection. TCRdb reprocessed the reads via MiXCR and lists one record per CDR3 protein. The sample comprises about 71,000 distinct CDR3 sequences, 20% of which are singletons, and roughly two thirds rests with the top ten. These receptors have no identified antigens. Sample: CD8+ T cells from cultured PBMCs, taken from culture after CMV antigen stimulation. The receptors derive from a human donor in good health (CMV status not recorded). Some clones in this sample may be carry-over from other donors' samples. The CDR3 runs from the conserved cysteine through the conserved F or W. The D gene is left open where the match is weak. Rows give clone size only sometimes, using once, few, many, or a class for an expanded clone.

TRBV4-1	TRBJ2-1	NA	NA	TGCGCCAGCAGCCACTTAGAGGGTAGCGGTGGTGAGCAGTTCTTC	CASSHLEGSGGEQFF
TRBV6-1	TRBJ2-7	NA	NA	TGTGCCAGCAGTGAAAAGGGGGAGGGCTCCTACGAGCAGTACTTC	CASSEKGEGSYEQYF
TRBV12-3/TRBV12-4	TRBJ2-1	NA	NA	TGTGCCAGCAGTTTCCCCCCCGGCAATGAGCAGTTCTTC	CASSFPPGNEQFF
TRBV5-4	TRBJ1-5	few	NA	TGTGCCAGCAGCTTGAGCCCGGGTCAGCCCCAGCATTTT	CASSLSPGQPQHF
TRBV30	TRBJ2-5	many	NA	TGTGCCTGGGACCAGCAGGGCGGTTTGGAGACCCAGTACTTC	CAWDQQGGLETQYF
TRBV7-8	TRBJ1-2	NA	NA	TGTGCCAGCAGCTTGTCGAGCGATGGCTACACCTTC	CASSLSSDGYTF
TRBV7-8	TRBJ2-7	NA	NA	TGTGCCAGCAGCTTTGGGGGGGCCAGCTACGAGCAGTACTTC	CASSFGGASYEQYF
TRBV7-8	TRBJ1-1	NA	NA	TGTGCCAGCAGCTTAGGGAGAGCCATGAACACTGAAGCTTTCTTT	CASSLGRAMNTEAFF
TRBV7-9	TRBJ2-7	NA	NA	TGTGCCAGCAGCCCGGGCGACGGGAACTACGAGCAGTACTTC	CASSPGDGNYEQYF
TRBV6-1	TRBJ1-2	few	NA	TGTGCCAGCAGTGAAGATGGGGAGAACTATGGCTACACCTTC	CASSEDGENYGYTF
TRBV3-1	TRBJ2-7	NA	NA	TGTGCCAGCAGCTCAAGGACGCAGGTAGTTAAACCCTACGAGCAGTACTTC	CASSSRTQVVKPYEQYF
TRBV12-3/TRBV12-4	TRBJ2-3	NA	TRBD2	TGTGCCAGCAGTTTCGGGACTAGCGGGGGTACAGATACGCAGTATTTT	CASSFGTSGGTDTQYF
TRBV28	TRBJ1-5	many	TRBD1	TGTGCCAGCAGTCTACCCTGGACAGGCGGGGATCAGCCCCAGCATTTT	CASSLPWTGGDQPQHF
TRBV6-1	TRBJ1-2	NA	NA	TGTGCCAGCAGCGAAGGAAGTACGGGACTTATGCTGTTACCTTCCTTC	CASSEGSTGLMLLPSF
TRBV9	TRBJ1-5	NA	TRBD1	TGTGCCAGCAGCGGTACAGGGGGCAATCAGCCCCAGCATTTT	CASSGTGGNQPQHF
TRBV7-2	TRBJ2-3	NA	NA	TGTGCCAGCAGCCGACGTTTAAGAGGGGCGACCACAGATACGCAGTATTTT	CASSRRLRGATTDTQYF
TRBV28	TRBJ2-3	NA	TRBD2	TGTGCCAGCAGCCGCCCGGGGGGGTCGGTCACAGATACGCAGTATTTT	CASSRPGGSVTDTQYF
TRBV7-8	TRBJ1-4	NA	NA	TGTGCCAGCAGCACTGGGGGGTCTAATGAAAAACTGTTTTTT	CASSTGGSNEKLFF
TRBV27	TRBJ1-2	NA	NA	TGTGCCAGTTGGGACTCGGAGTTTGGCTACACCTTC	CASWDSEFGYTF
TRBV4-3	TRBJ2-7	NA	NA	TGCGCCAGCAGCCAAGATGCCGCGTCGGGATATTACGAGCAGTACTTC	CASSQDAASGYYEQYF
TRBV6-6	TRBJ2-7	NA	NA	TGTGCCAGCAGCTTACAGGGTGTTACTTACGAGCAGTACTTC	CASSLQGVTYEQYF
TRBV5-6	TRBJ1-3	NA	NA	TGTGCCAGCAGCTTGGGGGTCGGCGGAAACACCATATATTTT	CASSLGVGGNTIYF
TRBV28	TRBJ2-1	NA	TRBD2	TGTGCCAGCAGGGTACTAGCGGGGGGGCCCTACAATGAGCAGTTCTTC	CASRVLAGGPYNEQFF
TRBV27	TRBJ1-5	few	NA	TGTGCCAGCAGTTTTCGGGACCCGAGCAATCAGCCCCAGCATTTT	CASSFRDPSNQPQHF
TRBV7-6	TRBJ2-7	NA	NA	TGTGCCAGCAGCTTAGCGGGAATGGGCTACGAGCAGTACTTC	CASSLAGMGYEQYF
TRBV7-8	TRBJ2-1	NA	NA	TGTGCCAGCAACAAGGAGACCATCAGGGACAATGAGCAGTTCTTC	CASNKETIRDNEQFF
TRBV7-4	TRBJ2-1	NA	NA	TGTGCCAGCAGCTTAGGGAGCGCCAATGAGCAGTTCTTC	CASSLGSANEQFF
TRBV7-9	TRBJ1-2	NA	NA	TGTGCCAGCAGCTTAGGAGGGGGTATCTATGGCTACACCTTC	CASSLGGGIYGYTF
TRBV27	TRBJ2-1	NA	NA	TGTGCCAGCAGTTTCGGGACGGAGTACAATGAGCAGTTCTTC	CASSFGTEYNEQFF
TRBV4-1	TRBJ2-7	few	NA	TGCGCCAGCAGCCAAGAAGACGGGACGGCGTACGAGCAGTACTTC	CASSQEDGTAYEQYF
TRBV7-2	TRBJ2-6	few	TRBD1	TGTGCCAGCAGCTCTACACGGGGACAGGCCCGCTCTGGGGCCAACGTCCTGACTTTC	CASSSTRGQARSGANVLTF
TRBV7-2	TRBJ2-7	many	NA	TGTGCCAGCAGCGCTGCCCCTCTTCTATACGAGCAGTACTTC	CASSAAPLLYEQYF
TRBV12-3/TRBV12-4	TRBJ1-1	NA	NA	TGTGCCAGCAGAACGGGGACTGAAGCTTTCTTT	CASRTGTEAFF
TRBV11-2	TRBJ1-5	few	NA	TGTGCCAGCAGCGCCGGAGGGGGGAACCAGCATTTT	CASSAGGGNQHF
TRBV7-8	TRBJ1-4	NA	NA	TGTGCCAGCAGCTTGGGATGGGGGCTAAATGAAAAACTGTTTTTT	CASSLGWGLNEKLFF
TRBV7-2	TRBJ1-6	few	NA	TGTGCCAGCAGCCCTACCTCTGGGGCCTATAATTCACCCCTCCACTTT	CASSPTSGAYNSPLHF
TRBV6-1	TRBJ2-7	NA	TRBD1	TGTGCCAGCACCTTCGTAACAGGGGCGGACGAGCAGTACTTC	CASTFVTGADEQYF
TRBV12-3/TRBV12-4	TRBJ1-5	NA	TRBD1	TGTGCCAGCAGTCCCGGGACAGTTAGCAATCAGCCCCAGCATTTT	CASSPGTVSNQPQHF
TRBV7-2	TRBJ2-7	few	NA	TGTGCCAGCAGCTTAGAGGGCAGGGCATCCTACGAGCAGTACTTC	CASSLEGRASYEQYF
TRBV10-3	TRBJ2-5	few	NA	TGTGCCATCAGTGAGTGCCTCAACAATCGGGTGAGAGAGACCCAGTACTTC	CAISECLNNRVRETQYF
TRBV6-2/TRBV6-3	TRBJ2-1	NA	NA	TGTGCCAGCAGTTACTCGATAGGCCCTCCCTACAATGAGCAGTTCTTC	CASSYSIGPPYNEQFF